The next 7 T cell receptor beta chains were all read from a single sample in a study of pediatric ulcerative colitis. The rectum was sampled with one to two pinch biopsies at colonoscopy. This table comes from immunoSEQ multiplex PCR, and its TCRdb copy is limited to in-frame clones, with some not included. The sample records 20,000 to 25,000 clones, over 55% being singletons. Sequenced sample: gut tissue. These receptors were taken from a boy younger than 18 with severe ulcerative colitis.

The sample holds one count of this clone. The chain links TRBV28 to TRBJ1-4, with TRBD1 matching 7 bases. CDR3 length equals 15 residues. Germline V lookup: CDR1 MDHEN, CDR2 SYDVKM. Losses at the gene ends were 1 base for V and 3 bases for J; bases not matched to a gene: 2. CDR3 residues: CASSLSGTANEKLFF. CDR3 in DNA: TGTGCCAGCAGTTTATCCGGGACAGCTAATGAAAAACTGTTTTTT.

The chain employs TRBV6-5 and TRBJ2-1, with D hard to call. Trimming took off 5 bases at V and 5 bases at J, with 10 bases between the two ends. This CDR3 comprises 13 residues. Germline assignment: CDR1 MNHEY and CDR2 SVGAGI. The CDR3 sequence is CASSGSDNNEQFF. CDR3 in DNA: TGTGCCAGCAGTGGGTCCGACAACAATGAGCAGTTCTTC.

The chain couples TRBV7-2 to TRBJ1-3; a weak D match, TRBD1 (6 bases). The CDR3 has 15 residues. Germline V lookup: CDR1 SGHTA, CDR2 FQGNSA. Between the trimmed V and J ends, which lost 6 bases and 5 bases, there was a span of 17 bases. The CDR3 coding sequence is TGTGCCAGCAGTCTCCGGGGGCAGGGGAGAAACACCATATATTTT. Its translation: CASSLRGQGRNTIYF.

This chain joins TRBV10-3 and TRBJ2-1; D gene unclear. The CDR3 has 15 residues. The germline V gene has CDR1 ENHRY and CDR2 SYGVKD. V was cut by 0 bases and J by 4 bases, with 10 bases left in between. The CDR3 sequence is CAISESGEAYNEQFF. CDR3 DNA sequence: TGTGCCATCAGTGAGTCAGGAGAAGCTTACAATGAGCAGTTCTTC.

The V gene is TRBV30, the J gene TRBJ1-4, with TRBD1 as a possible D gene (5 bases). CDR1 is GTSNPN, CDR2 SVGIG, per germline (reference sequence). V dropped 0 bases and J dropped 3 bases, with 8 bases sitting between them. The CDR3 runs 14 residues. Here the CDR3 reads CAWSVAGANEKLFF. The CDR3 DNA sequence: TGTGCCTGGAGTGTGGCGGGGGCTAATGAAAAACTGTTTTTT.

The chain is built from TRBV9 and TRBJ2-1; a possible D gene is TRBD2 (6 bases). The length of the CDR3 is 14 residues. V lost 0 bases, J lost 7 bases, and 11 bases lay in between. CDR1 and CDR2 from the germline V gene are SGDLS and YYNGEE. CDR3 sequence reads: CASSVAGEWNEQFF. DNA for the CDR3: TGTGCCAGCAGCGTAGCGGGAGAGTGGAATGAGCAGTTCTTC.

This clone was observed a few times. As DNA, the CDR3 is TGTGCCAGCAGTATGACGGGGGGGTGGAGGGTTACAGATACGCAGTATTTT. Protein: CASSMTGGWRVTDTQYF. The chain couples TRBV25-1 to TRBJ2-3, with 8 bases that match TRBD2. Germline-derived CDR1 and CDR2 are MGHDK and SYGVNS. Trimming at V came to 5 bases and at J to 3 bases, leaving 13 bases not matched to a gene. This CDR3 comprises 17 residues. Looking up the rest from reference TRBV25-1 and TRBJ2-3 gives the full variable domain: EADIYQTPRYLVIGTGKKITLECSQTMGHDKMYWYQQDPGMELHLIHYSYGVNSTEKGDLSSESTVSRIRTEHFPLTLESARPSHTSQYLCASSMTGGWRVTDTQYFGPGTRLTVL.